The 24 T cell receptor beta chains below come from one sample, sequenced in a study of blood T cell repertoires in COVID-19. Libraries were prepared by immunoSEQ multiplex PCR; TCRdb keeps only in-frame clonotypes and omits some of them. The data show 90,000 to 110,000 clones, with 75% to 85% seen just once and roughly 7.9% held by the top ten. The sequenced sample was peripheral blood. These receptors were collected from a woman aged 80 or over with active or convalescent COVID-19.

This sequence joins TRBV27 and TRBJ1-2, with D maybe TRBD1 (6 bases). From germline, CDR1 is MNHEY and CDR2 SMNVEV (reference sequence). V was cut by 5 bases and J by 2 bases, with 18 bases left in between. There are 16 residues in the CDR3. The CDR3 coding sequence is TGTGCCAGCAGTCCACGTTCGGGACACGGAAACTATGGCTACACCTTC. Its protein is CASSPRSGHGNYGYTF.

The rearrangement uses TRBV12-3 or TRBV12-4 and TRBJ2-1; D remains unclear. Trimming cost V 3 bases and J 8 bases, with 11 bases left between them. The CDR3 loop spans 13 amino acids. CDR3 residues: CASSFSAVDEQFF. CDR3 nucleotides: TGTGCCAGCAGTTTTAGTGCGGTCGATGAGCAGTTCTTC.

The chain employs TRBV6-5 and TRBJ2-7; TRBD2 matches at 10 bases. The junction had 5 bases not matched to a gene; V was cut back by 6 bases and J by 3 bases. The germline V gene encodes CDR1 MNHEY and CDR2 SVGAGI. The CDR3 loop spans 14 amino acids. The CDR3 DNA reads as TGTGCCAGCAGCCGATTAGCGGGGGGCTACGAGCAGTACTTC. Residues: CASSRLAGGYEQYF.

The chain recombines TRBV29-1 with TRBJ2-3; 9 bases are a match to TRBD1. The CDR3 is made up of 15 amino acids. With V trimmed by 3 bases and J by 4 bases, 8 bases remained unmatched. The germline CDR1 and CDR2 sequences are SQVTM and ANQGSEA. The CDR3 DNA is TGCAGCGTTGACCTTGGACAGGGGCGGGCAGATACGCAGTATTTT. It encodes CSVDLGQGRADTQYF.

The chain uses TRBV2 and TRBJ2-5, with D maybe TRBD2 (5 bases). V was clipped by 6 bases and J by 1 base, with 12 bases between them. The CDR3 is 14 residues long. Germline CDR1 reads SNHLY; CDR2 reads FYNNEI. CDR3: CASRARGPQETQYF. CDR3 nucleotide sequence: TGTGCCAGCAGGGCCCGGGGTCCCCAAGAGACCCAGTACTTC.

J is TRBJ2-5 and V is TRBV28, with no clear D. CDR3 length: 12 amino acids. V was pared by 6 bases and J by 1 base, with 6 bases between. Germline V gene data show CDR1 as MDHEN and CDR2 as SYDVKM. CDR3 bases: TGTGCCAGCAGCCTGTCCCAAGAGACCCAGTACTTC. This encodes CASSLSQETQYF. Full variable domain (remainder filled in from reference TRBV28 and TRBJ2-5): DVKVTQSSRYLVKRTGEKVFLECVQDMDHENMFWYRQDPGLGLRLIYFSYDVKMKEKGDIPEGYSVSREKKERFSLILESASTNQTSMYLCASSLSQETQYFGPGTRLLVL.

The CDR3 coding sequence is TGTGCCAGCAGTGACAGGGGGCGGGACGGCTACACCTTC. It codes for CASSDRGRDGYTF. The chain links TRBV2 to TRBJ1-2, with 8 bases fitting TRBD1. Germline V lookup: CDR1 SNHLY, CDR2 FYNNEI. With 3 bases clipped from V and 8 bases from J, the junction kept 5 bases outside the gene matches. The CDR3 is made up of 13 amino acids.

The chain has TRBV18 and TRBJ1-2, with TRBD1 as a possible D gene (5 bases). The CDR3 loop spans 14 amino acids. The germline V and J ends were trimmed by 0 bases and 2 bases, with 7 bases remaining between them. CDR1 is KGHSH and CDR2 is LQKENI in the germline V gene. CDR3 in DNA: TGTGCCAGCTCACCACCGGGGGGAAACTATGGCTACACCTTC. This translates into CASSPPGGNYGYTF.

The chain employs TRBV9 and TRBJ2-5; no definite D call. Trimming took off 4 bases at V and 2 bases at J, with 6 bases between the two ends. Looked up from germline, CDR1 is SGDLS and CDR2 is YYNGEE. The CDR3 is 12 amino acids. The CDR3 region is CASSRGQETQYF. For the CDR3, the DNA is TGTGCCAGCAGCAGAGGACAAGAGACCCAGTACTTC.

Only a few counts were recorded for this clone. The V and J genes are TRBV27 and TRBJ1-5; 9 bases agree with TRBD1. This CDR3 is built from 15 residues. Germline lookup yields CDR1 MNHEY and CDR2 SMNVEV (reference sequence). J gave up 4 bases and V 5 bases, and 6 bases lay outside the gene matches. For the CDR3, the DNA is TGTGCCAGCAGTGGCATCGGGACAGGGAATCAGCCCCAGCATTTT. Translating gives CASSGIGTGNQPQHF.

This clone was seen many times. V usage is TRBV7-2 and J usage is TRBJ1-5; D is unclear. Germline CDR1 reads SGHTA; CDR2 reads FQGNSA. Trimming removed 5 bases from V and 4 bases from J, with 9 bases in between. The CDR3 spans 13 residues. The CDR3 protein is CASSRELNQPQHF. As DNA, the CDR3 is TGTGCCAGCAGCAGAGAATTAAATCAGCCCCAGCATTTT.

For the CDR3, the DNA is TGTGCCATAACCGCCGAGGGGGAGGGGTTGTATGAGCAGTTCTTC. Its translation is CAITAEGEGLYEQFF. V and J are TRBV10-3 and TRBJ2-1, with a tentative D call TRBD2 (7 bases). Germline V gene data show CDR1 as ENHRY and CDR2 as SYGVKD. The CDR3 has 15 residues. Trimming left V 9 bases short and J 8 bases short, with 23 bases between.

This chain links TRBV7-9 with TRBJ1-1; maybe TRBD1 (6 bases). The length of the CDR3 is 12 residues. V gave up 6 bases and J gave up 6 bases, with 11 bases separating them. CDR1 and CDR2 (germline): SEHNR, FQNEAQ (reference sequence). CDR3 DNA: TGTGCCAGCAGACCCGAGGGGGCTGAAGCTTTCTTT. This encodes CASRPEGAEAFF.

The rearrangement links TRBV12-3 or TRBV12-4 to TRBJ2-7; D is uncertain. The CDR3 totals 13 residues. V was clipped by 5 bases and J by 5 bases, with 13 bases between them. In nucleotides, the CDR3 is TGTGCCAGCAGTCTAGACGGGTGGGACGAGCAGTACTTC. As protein: CASSLDGWDEQYF.

The chain is built from TRBV18 and TRBJ1-1; D is undetermined. Trimming pared 0 bases from V and 0 bases from J, leaving 5 bases between. The germline V gene encodes CDR1 KGHSH and CDR2 LQKENI. CDR3 length: 14 amino acids. CDR3: CASSPPRVNTEAFF. CDR3 coding DNA: TGTGCCAGCTCACCACCGCGTGTGAACACTGAAGCTTTCTTT.

The chain joins TRBV7-9 to TRBJ2-3; 11 nucleotides agree with TRBD2. The CDR3 is 16 residues long. CDR1 is SEHNR, CDR2 FQNEAQ, per germline (reference sequence). With 4 bases clipped from V and 2 bases from J, the junction kept 5 bases outside the gene matches. The DNA of the CDR3 is TGTGCCAGCAGCTCCCGACTAGCGGGATACACAGATACGCAGTATTTT. Its translation is CASSSRLAGYTDTQYF. Full variable domain (missing parts from reference TRBV7-9 and TRBJ2-3): DTGVSQNPRHKITKRGQNVTFRCDPISEHNRLYWYRQTLGQGPEFLTYFQNEAQLEKSRLLSDRFSAERPKGSFSTLEIQRTEQGDSAMYLCASSSRLAGYTDTQYFGPGTRLTVL.

The table lists this clone with a few counts. The chain carries TRBV2 and TRBJ1-6, with 7 bases that match TRBD1. V gave up 8 bases and J gave up 10 bases; unmatched junction bases: 8. The CDR3 loop spans 13 amino acids. The germline CDR1 and CDR2 sequences are SNHLY and FYNNEI. The CDR3 sequence: CASLDRLGSPLHF. CDR3 nucleotides: TGTGCCAGCCTGGACAGGTTGGGATCACCCCTCCACTTT.

The gene calls are TRBV28 and TRBJ2-7; D call uncertain. The germline V gene has CDR1 MDHEN and CDR2 SYDVKM. V lost 5 bases to trimming and J lost 3 bases, with 14 bases between them. This CDR3 region has 14 residues. Written as DNA, the CDR3 is TGTGCCAGCAGTCCCCCCCAGGCGAGCTACGAGCAGTACTTC. Translating it yields CASSPPQASYEQYF.

The chain carries TRBV18 and TRBJ1-3; 8 bases fit TRBD1. From germline, CDR1 is KGHSH and CDR2 LQKENI. The CDR3 is 13 residues long. V shed 6 bases and J 5 bases; nucleotides not matched to a gene: 3. The CDR3 DNA sequence: TGTGCCAGCTCGGGACAGGCCCGAAACACCATATATTTT. Encoded protein: CASSGQARNTIYF.

This chain uses TRBV4-2 with TRBJ1-1, with D uncertain. The CDR3 is made up of 14 amino acids. Germline CDR1 is LGHNA and CDR2 is YNFKEQ. V gave up 4 bases and J gave up 0 bases, with 9 bases separating them. The CDR3 DNA reads TGTGCCAGCAGCCTTGCAGACATGAACACTGAAGCTTTCTTT. Its translation is CASSLADMNTEAFF.

CDR3 amino acids: CASSIQVGGSGANVLTF. For the CDR3, the DNA is TGTGCCAGCAGCATCCAGGTGGGGGGCTCTGGGGCCAACGTCCTGACTTTC. The V and J genes are TRBV7-9 and TRBJ2-6; possibly TRBD2 for D (6 bases). The CDR3 spans 17 residues. Germline values: CDR1 SEHNR, CDR2 FQNEAQ (reference sequence). Trimming removed 5 bases at V and 0 bases at J, with 14 bases between.

The chain uses TRBV2 and TRBJ1-5; TRBD1 agrees at 8 bases. The CDR3 consists of 15 residues. Losses at the gene ends were 6 bases for V and 8 bases for J; bases not matched to a gene: 12. CDR1 and CDR2 from the germline V gene are SNHLY and FYNNEI. The CDR3: CASSLTGAAAEPQHF. CDR3 nucleotides: TGTGCCAGCAGCCTGACAGGGGCCGCCGCTGAGCCCCAGCATTTT.

This clone appeared a few times. This rearrangement joins TRBV18 to TRBJ2-1; 8 bases align to TRBD2. V shed 3 bases and J 3 bases; nucleotides not matched to a gene: 7. The CDR3 loop spans 16 amino acids. Germline V CDR1 and CDR2: KGHSH, LQKENI. The CDR3 loop is CASSPMAGGIYNEQFF. CDR3 bases: TGTGCCAGCTCACCTATGGCGGGAGGTATCTACAATGAGCAGTTCTTC. Combining the CDR3 with reference TRBV18 and TRBJ2-1 gives the whole variable domain NAGVMQNPRHLVRRRGQEARLRCSPMKGHSHVYWYRQLPEEGLKFMVYLQKENIIDESGMPKERFSAEFPKEGPSILRIQQVVRGDSAAYFCASSPMAGGIYNEQFFGPGTRLTVL.

The chain combines TRBV11-2 with TRBJ2-7; D may be TRBD2 (5 bases). The CDR3 length is 13 residues. V was shortened by 6 bases and J by 2 bases, with 11 bases between the two germline ends. From germline, CDR1 is SGHAT and CDR2 FQNNGV. The CDR3 DNA follows: TGTGCCAGCAGAACGACTAACGCCTACGAGCAGTACTTC. Its translation is CASRTTNAYEQYF.